What follows are 14 T cell receptor beta chains derived from one specimen sequenced in a study of early T cells in non-severe SARS-CoV-2 infection. TCRdb itself ran the 5' RACE reads through MiXCR, one entry per CDR3 protein. The data show some 34,000 distinct CDR3 sequences, about 9.3% seen once. The specimen sequenced was whole blood. Source of these receptors: an adult who was a healthcare worker with PCR-confirmed SARS-CoV-2 infection or an uninfected control (not recorded which).

The genes are TRBV7-8 and TRBJ2-3; D gene ambiguous. This CDR3 is built from 16 residues. V lost 0 bases and J 0 bases, leaving 10 bases between the germline ends. CDR1 is SGHVS and CDR2 is FQNEAQ in the germline V gene. The CDR3 sequence is CASSLAHIPSTDTQYF. CDR3 bases: TGTGCCAGCAGCTTAGCCCACATCCCTAGCACAGATACGCAGTATTTT.

The chain combines TRBV12-3 or TRBV12-4 with TRBJ2-1; 7 bases map to TRBD2. Losses at the gene ends were 7 bases for V and 3 bases for J; bases not matched to a gene: 6. CDR3 size: 14 residues. CDR3 DNA: TGTGCCAGCAACCCCTGGGGGGGCTACAATGAGCAGTTCTTC. Residues: CASNPWGGYNEQFF.

This clonotype rates as medium-sized (0.01 to 0.1%). The CDR3 coding sequence is TGTGCCAGCAGCTTGATGACAGGGGCCACTCAGCCCCAGCATTTT. Amino acids: CASSLMTGATQPQHF. The J gene is TRBJ1-5, the V gene TRBV5-6; 8 bases map to TRBD1. Germline assignment: CDR1 SGHDT and CDR2 YYEEEE. This CDR3 spans 15 amino acids. With V trimmed by 1 base and J by 6 bases, 6 bases remained unmatched.

This clonotype appeared many times. This chain uses TRBV27 with TRBJ1-1; 7 bases map to TRBD1. Germline CDR1 MNHEY, CDR2 SMNVEV (reference sequence). J was trimmed by 4 bases and V by 5 bases; bases with no gene match: 13. This CDR3 region has 16 residues. The CDR3 sequence is CASSQGQSISSTEAFF. CDR3 DNA: TGTGCCAGCAGTCAGGGACAGTCGATAAGCAGCACTGAAGCTTTCTTT.

This clonotype was recorded many times. The CDR3 sequence: CASSLRGAETQYF. Here the CDR3 DNA reads TGTGCCAGCAGCTTAAGAGGAGCGGAGACCCAGTACTTC. The gene calls are TRBV7-9 and TRBJ2-5; no definite D call. There are 13 residues in the CDR3. Germline V lookup: CDR1 SEHNR, CDR2 FQNEAQ (reference sequence). The V end lost 2 bases, the J end lost 5 bases, and 9 bases lay between the germline ends.

This clonotype was seen repeatedly, ten times or more. DNA of the CDR3: TGTGCCAGCAGCGACCGACTAGCGGGGGCCATCACAGATACGCAGTATTTT. This codes for CASSDRLAGAITDTQYF. The chain links TRBV6-6 to TRBJ2-3, with 12 nucleotides matching TRBD2. The CDR3 covers 17 residues. Germline CDR1 and CDR2: MNHNY and SVGAGI (reference sequence). J was trimmed by 2 bases and V by 6 bases; bases with no gene match: 9.

The sample holds many counts of this clonotype. The gene calls are TRBV6-5 and TRBJ2-6, with 11 bases matching TRBD1. The V segment lost 4 bases and the J segment 2 bases; nucleotides outside the gene matches: 10. Germline-derived CDR1 and CDR2 are MNHEY and SVGAGI. This CDR3 has 19 amino acids. The CDR3: CASSSRTGGSPAGANVLTF. DNA of the CDR3: TGTGCCAGCAGTTCTCGGACAGGGGGCTCTCCGGCTGGGGCCAACGTCCTGACTTTC.

Many counts were recorded for this clonotype. The V gene is TRBV12-3 or TRBV12-4, the J gene TRBJ1-6, with 7 nucleotides matching TRBD1. This CDR3 is built from 14 residues. The ends lost 6 bases at V and 6 bases at J; junction bases unmatched: 5. The CDR3 here is CASSGTEANSPLHF. The CDR3 DNA follows: TGTGCCAGCAGCGGGACAGAGGCTAATTCACCCCTCCACTTT.

This clonotype was picked up a small number of times. The chain links TRBV5-1 to TRBJ2-3, with 14 positions matching TRBD2. Germline-derived CDR1 and CDR2 are SGHRS and YFSETQ. V shed 4 bases, J shed 6 bases, and the junction held 7 bases outside the gene matches. The CDR3 consists of 16 residues. The DNA for the CDR3 is TGCGCCAGCAGCCTAAAGACTAGCGGGGGGGCTGATACGCAGTATTTT. This sequence encodes CASSLKTSGGADTQYF.

This clonotype was seen at least ten times. The J gene is TRBJ2-1, the V gene TRBV4-1, with D possibly TRBD1 on 6 matching bases. V shed 4 bases and J shed 1 base, with 17 bases lying between them. CDR3 length: 17 amino acids. Germline values: CDR1 MGHRA, CDR2 YSYEKL. The CDR3: CASSPRTDIGSYNEQFF. The CDR3 DNA sequence: TGCGCCAGCAGCCCTCGGACAGACATTGGGTCCTACAATGAGCAGTTCTTC.

To note about this clonotype: Possible read error: a much larger clone is one base away. This chain links TRBV6-6 with TRBJ2-5; D unclear. The CDR3 is made up of 12 amino acids. The V end lost 3 bases, the J end lost 5 bases, and 7 bases lay between the germline ends. The germline gives CDR1 MNHNY, CDR2 SVGAGI (reference sequence). In nucleotides, the CDR3 is TGTGCCAGCAGTTATTCGGAGGAGACCCAGTACTTC. Its translation: CASSYSEETQYF.

This clonotype was seen repeatedly, ten times or more. This chain connects TRBV5-5 to TRBJ2-1; D might be TRBD1 or TRBD2, each matching 5 bases. V was trimmed by 5 bases and J by 8 bases, leaving 11 bases between them. This CDR3 is built from 12 residues. Germline CDR1 reads SGHKS; CDR2 reads YYEKEE (reference sequence). CDR3 protein: CASSLRGHEQFF. CDR3 nucleotides: TGTGCCAGCAGTCTGAGGGGCCATGAGCAGTTCTTC. The whole variable domain, remainder taken from reference TRBV5-5 and TRBJ2-1, is DAGVTQSPTHLIKTRGQQVTLRCSPISGHKSVSWYQQVLGQGPQFIFQYYEKEERGRGNFPDRFSARQFPNYSSELNVNALLLGDSALYLCASSLRGHEQFFGPGTRLTVL.

This clonotype was detected only a few times. This chain connects TRBV5-5 to TRBJ2-1, with D tentatively TRBD1 or TRBD2 (5 bases each). The CDR3 is 14 amino acids. Trimming left V 0 bases short and J 10 bases short, with 14 bases between. Germline V gene sequence: CDR1 SGHKS, CDR2 YYEKEE (reference sequence). This CDR3 reads CASSLVPGRYEQFF. CDR3 in DNA: TGTGCCAGCAGCTTGGTTCCGGGACGATACGAGCAGTTCTTC. Full variable domain (missing parts from reference TRBV5-5 and TRBJ2-1): DAGVTQSPTHLIKTRGQQVTLRCSPISGHKSVSWYQQVLGQGPQFIFQYYEKEERGRGNFPDRFSARQFPNYSSELNVNALLLGDSALYLCASSLVPGRYEQFFGPGTRLTVL.

Many counts were recorded for this clonotype. The chain couples TRBV7-2 to TRBJ2-3, with TRBD2 identical over 13 bases. V was pared by 5 bases and J by 5 bases, with 10 bases of the junction left unmatched. This CDR3 has 17 residues. Germline assignment: CDR1 SGHTA and CDR2 FQGNSA. CDR3 protein: CASSQRLAGGTGDTQYF. Written as DNA, the CDR3 is TGTGCCAGCAGCCAGCGACTAGCGGGGGGCACCGGAGATACGCAGTATTTT.